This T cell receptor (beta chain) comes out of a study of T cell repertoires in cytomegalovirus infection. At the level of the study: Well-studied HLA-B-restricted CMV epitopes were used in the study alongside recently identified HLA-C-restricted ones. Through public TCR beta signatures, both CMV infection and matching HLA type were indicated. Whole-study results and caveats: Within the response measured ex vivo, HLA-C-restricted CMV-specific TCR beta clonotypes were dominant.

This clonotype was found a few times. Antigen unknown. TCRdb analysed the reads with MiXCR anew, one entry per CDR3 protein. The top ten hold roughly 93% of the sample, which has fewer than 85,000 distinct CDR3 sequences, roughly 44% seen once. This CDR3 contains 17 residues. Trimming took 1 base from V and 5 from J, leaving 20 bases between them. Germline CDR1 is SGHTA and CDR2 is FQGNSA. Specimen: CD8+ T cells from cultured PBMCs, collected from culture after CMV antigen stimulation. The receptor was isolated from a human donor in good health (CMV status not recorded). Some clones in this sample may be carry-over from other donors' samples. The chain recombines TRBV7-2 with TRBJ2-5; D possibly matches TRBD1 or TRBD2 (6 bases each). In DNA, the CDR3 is TGTGCCAGCAGCTTAGTAACGCCGGGCCAAGGGGGGGAGACCCAGTACTTC. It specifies CASSLVTPGQGGETQYF. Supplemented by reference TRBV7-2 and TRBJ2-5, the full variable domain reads GAGVSQSPSNKVTEKGKDVELRCDPISGHTALYWYRQSLGQGLEFLIYFQGNSAPDKSGLPSDRFSAERTGGSVSTLTIQRTQQEDSAVYLCASSLVTPGQGGETQYFGPGTRLLVL.